This T cell receptor (beta chain) is drawn from a study of regulatory dendritic cells for organ transplantation. Sequenced by immunoSEQ multiplex PCR; TCRdb stores in-frame clones only, minus some. The repertoire holds over 8,500 clones, around two thirds seen once, with about 19% in the top ten. Overall study results and limits: Considerable individual heterogeneity was seen in alloreactive memory CD8+ T cells.

Concerning this clone: Its specificity is not known.

Sequencing was performed on memory CD8+ T cells from blood. As to subset: CD45RO+ memory T cells. The receptor comes from a human donor in good health.

The CDR3 is CASSPETSGFREQFF. CDR3 nucleotides: TGTGCCAGCAGTCCGGAGACTAGCGGGTTCCGTGAGCAGTTCTTC. The gene calls are TRBV6-1 and TRBJ2-1, with 10 nucleotides matching TRBD2. This CDR3 has 15 residues. CDR1 MNHNS and CDR2 SASEGT come from the germline V gene. Unmatched junction bases numbered 10, after V lost 5 bases and J lost 9 bases.